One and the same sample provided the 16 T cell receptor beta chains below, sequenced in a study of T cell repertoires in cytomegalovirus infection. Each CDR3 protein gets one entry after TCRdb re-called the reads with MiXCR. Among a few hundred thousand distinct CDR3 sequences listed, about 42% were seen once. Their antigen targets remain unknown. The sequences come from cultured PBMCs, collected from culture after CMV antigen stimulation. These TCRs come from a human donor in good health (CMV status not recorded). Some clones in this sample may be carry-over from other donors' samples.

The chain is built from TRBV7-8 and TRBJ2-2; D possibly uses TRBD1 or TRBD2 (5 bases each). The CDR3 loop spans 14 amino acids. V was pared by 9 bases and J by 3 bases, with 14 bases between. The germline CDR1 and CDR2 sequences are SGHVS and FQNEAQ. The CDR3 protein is CASSGRGDTGELFF. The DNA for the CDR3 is TGTGCCAGTTCCGGTAGGGGAGACACCGGGGAGCTGTTTTTT.

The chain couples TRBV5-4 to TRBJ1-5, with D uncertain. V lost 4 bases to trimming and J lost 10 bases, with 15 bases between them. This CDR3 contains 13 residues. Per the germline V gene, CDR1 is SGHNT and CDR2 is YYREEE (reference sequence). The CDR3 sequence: CASSLHDVSPQHF. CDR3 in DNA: TGTGCCAGCAGCCTCCACGATGTCTCTCCCCAGCATTTT. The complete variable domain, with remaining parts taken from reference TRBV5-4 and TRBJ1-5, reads ETGVTQSPTHLIKTRGQQVTLRCSSQSGHNTVSWYQQALGQGPQFIFQYYREEENGRGNFPPRFSGLQFPNYSSELNVNALELDDSALYLCASSLHDVSPQHFGDGTRLSIL.

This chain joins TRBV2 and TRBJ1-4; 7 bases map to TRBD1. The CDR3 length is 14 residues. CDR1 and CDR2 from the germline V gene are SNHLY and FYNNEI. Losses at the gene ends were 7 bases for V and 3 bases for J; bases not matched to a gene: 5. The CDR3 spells CASKSGGANEKLFF. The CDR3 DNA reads TGTGCCAGCAAATCAGGGGGAGCTAATGAAAAACTGTTTTTT.

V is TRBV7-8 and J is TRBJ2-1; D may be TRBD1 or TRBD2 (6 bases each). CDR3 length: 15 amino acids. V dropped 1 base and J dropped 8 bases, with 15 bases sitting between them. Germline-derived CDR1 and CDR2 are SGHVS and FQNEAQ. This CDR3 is CASSLVGGAKDEQFF. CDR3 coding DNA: TGTGCCAGCAGCTTAGTGGGGGGCGCGAAGGATGAGCAGTTCTTC.

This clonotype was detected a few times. The CDR3 sequence: CASSWAGQGSGNTIYF. In nucleotides, the CDR3 is TGCGCCAGCAGCTGGGCTGGACAGGGCTCTGGAAACACCATATATTTT. The rearrangement joins TRBV5-1 to TRBJ1-3; 8 nucleotides line up with TRBD1. Looked up from germline, CDR1 is SGHRS and CDR2 is YFSETQ. This CDR3 spans 16 amino acids. V dropped 3 bases and J dropped 0; count of bases not matched to a gene: 5.

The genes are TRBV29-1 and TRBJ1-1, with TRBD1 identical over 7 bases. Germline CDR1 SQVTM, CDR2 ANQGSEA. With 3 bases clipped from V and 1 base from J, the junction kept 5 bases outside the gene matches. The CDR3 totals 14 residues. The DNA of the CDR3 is TGCAGCGTTGACAGGGGGGGACAGAACACTGAAGCTTTCTTT. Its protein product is CSVDRGGQNTEAFF.

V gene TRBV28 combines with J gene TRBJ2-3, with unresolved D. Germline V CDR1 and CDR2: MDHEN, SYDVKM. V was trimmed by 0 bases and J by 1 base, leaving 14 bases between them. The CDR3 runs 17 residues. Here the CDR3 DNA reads TGTGCCAGCAGTTTATGGTCTTCGGGTCACCGCACAGATACGCAGTATTTT. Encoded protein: CASSLWSSGHRTDTQYF.

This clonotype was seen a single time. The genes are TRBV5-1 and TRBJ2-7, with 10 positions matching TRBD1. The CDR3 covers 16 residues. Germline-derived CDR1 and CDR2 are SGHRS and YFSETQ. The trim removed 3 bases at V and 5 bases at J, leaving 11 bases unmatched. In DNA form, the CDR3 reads TGCGCCAGCAGCTCATCGTCGGGACAGGGGTTCCACGAGCAGTACTTC. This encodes CASSSSSGQGFHEQYF.

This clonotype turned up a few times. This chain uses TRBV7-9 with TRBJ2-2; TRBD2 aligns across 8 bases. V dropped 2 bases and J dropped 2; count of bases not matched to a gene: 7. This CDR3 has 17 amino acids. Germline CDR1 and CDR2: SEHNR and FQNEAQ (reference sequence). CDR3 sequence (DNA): TGTGCCAGCAGCTTAAAATTAGCGGGACAAAACACCGGGGAGCTGTTTTTT. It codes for CASSLKLAGQNTGELFF.

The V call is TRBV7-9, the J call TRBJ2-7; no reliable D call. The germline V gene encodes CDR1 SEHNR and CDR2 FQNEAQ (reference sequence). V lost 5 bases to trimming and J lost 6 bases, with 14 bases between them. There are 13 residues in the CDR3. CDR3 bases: TGTGCCAGCAGCCCAATAGGCCTTGCCGAGCAGTACTTC. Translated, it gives CASSPIGLAEQYF.

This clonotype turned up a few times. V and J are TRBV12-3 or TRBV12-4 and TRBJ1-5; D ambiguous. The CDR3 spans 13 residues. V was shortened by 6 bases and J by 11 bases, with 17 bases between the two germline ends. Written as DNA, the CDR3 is TGTGCCAGCAGCCCCGGCACTTTAACTGCCCAGCATTTT. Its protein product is CASSPGTLTAQHF.

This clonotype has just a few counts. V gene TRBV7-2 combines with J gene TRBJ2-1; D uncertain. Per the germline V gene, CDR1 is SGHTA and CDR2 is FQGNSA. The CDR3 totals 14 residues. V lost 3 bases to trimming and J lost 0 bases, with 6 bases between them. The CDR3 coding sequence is TGTGCCAGCAGCTTTCGGGCCTCCTACAATGAGCAGTTCTTC. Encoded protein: CASSFRASYNEQFF.

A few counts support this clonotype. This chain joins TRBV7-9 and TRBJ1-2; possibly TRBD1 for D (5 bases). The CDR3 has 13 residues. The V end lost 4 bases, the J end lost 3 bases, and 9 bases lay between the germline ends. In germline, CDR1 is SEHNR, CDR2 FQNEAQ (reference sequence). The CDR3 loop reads CASSSQGDYGYTF. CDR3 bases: TGTGCCAGCAGCTCTCAGGGCGACTATGGCTACACCTTC.

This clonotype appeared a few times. CDR3 in amino acids: CASSFEGVAGPQHF. The DNA of the CDR3 is TGTGCCAGCAGCTTCGAGGGGGTTGCGGGGCCCCAGCATTTT. The chain recombines TRBV7-2 with TRBJ1-5, with D perhaps matching TRBD1 (6 bases). Germline CDR1 SGHTA, CDR2 FQGNSA. The V gene lost 3 bases and the J gene lost 9 bases, with 15 bases spanning the gap. The CDR3 is 14 amino acids. The entire variable domain, with the rest obtained from reference TRBV7-2 and TRBJ1-5, is as follows: GAGVSQSPSNKVTEKGKDVELRCDPISGHTALYWYRQSLGQGLEFLIYFQGNSAPDKSGLPSDRFSAERTGGSVSTLTIQRTQQEDSAVYLCASSFEGVAGPQHFGDGTRLSIL.

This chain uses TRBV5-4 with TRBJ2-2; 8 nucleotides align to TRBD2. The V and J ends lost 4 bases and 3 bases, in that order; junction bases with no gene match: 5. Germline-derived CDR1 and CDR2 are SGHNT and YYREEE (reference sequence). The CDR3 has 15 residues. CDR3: CASSPTGGHTGELFF. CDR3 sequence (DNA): TGTGCCAGCAGCCCCACGGGGGGGCACACCGGGGAGCTGTTTTTT. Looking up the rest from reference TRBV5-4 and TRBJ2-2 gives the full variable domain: ETGVTQSPTHLIKTRGQQVTLRCSSQSGHNTVSWYQQALGQGPQFIFQYYREEENGRGNFPPRFSGLQFPNYSSELNVNALELDDSALYLCASSPTGGHTGELFFGEGSRLTVL.

In DNA form, the CDR3 reads TGTGCCAGCAGCCCACAGGAGCGGGGTGAAAAACTGTTTTTT. This sequence encodes CASSPQERGEKLFF. The chain carries TRBV5-5 and TRBJ1-4; TRBD1 might be the D (5 bases). The CDR3 runs to 14 residues. Germline V lookup: CDR1 SGHKS, CDR2 YYEKEE (reference sequence). Trimming stripped 4 bases from V and 7 bases from J, with 14 bases between.